The 28 T cell receptor beta chains presented below share a single source sample, sequenced in a study of cytomegalovirus exposure and HLA in healthy donors. Researchers ran the PCR with 60 Vbeta and 13 Jbeta primers. This table comes from immunoSEQ multiplex PCR, and its TCRdb copy is limited to in-frame clones, with some not included. Of approximately 150,000 clones listed, roughly 70% are singletons. The source material was PBMCs. All receptors derive from a woman in her forties in good health and CMV-seropositive.

This clone has only a few counts. The V and J genes are TRBV2 and TRBJ2-1; D gene ambiguous. V gave up 8 bases and J gave up 3 bases, with 17 bases separating them. Looked up from germline, CDR1 is SNHLY and CDR2 is FYNNEI. The CDR3 consists of 15 residues. As DNA, the CDR3 is TGTGCCAGCGTAATTCAGGTCGGTAGCTACAATGAGCAGTTCTTC. Its protein is CASVIQVGSYNEQFF.

The count of this clone is one. The chain combines TRBV7-2 with TRBJ2-7; 10 bases line up with TRBD2. Germline-derived CDR1 and CDR2 are SGHTA and FQGNSA. This CDR3 is built from 18 residues. Losses at the gene ends were 2 bases for V and 3 bases for J; bases not matched to a gene: 13. CDR3 loop: CASSLSLAGLADFYEQYF. The CDR3 DNA is TGTGCCAGCAGCTTAAGCCTCGCCGGACTAGCGGACTTCTACGAGCAGTACTTC.

This chain links TRBV6-5 with TRBJ1-1; D call uncertain. V was cut by 6 bases and J by 3 bases, with 8 bases left in between. CDR3 length equals 12 residues. Germline V gene lookup returns CDR1 MNHEY and CDR2 SVGAGI. Here the CDR3 DNA reads TGTGCCAGCAGAGAGGCGGACACTGAAGCTTTCTTT. As protein: CASREADTEAFF.

This clone was recorded a few times. The genes are TRBV9 and TRBJ2-5, with a possible D match to TRBD1 (5 bases). CDR3 length equals 15 residues. The ends were cut back, 3 bases at V and 0 bases at J, with 12 bases in the middle. The germline gives CDR1 SGDLS, CDR2 YYNGEE. In DNA, the CDR3 is TGTGCCAGCAGCGGATACGGACAAAACCAAGAGACCCAGTACTTC. Translation gives CASSGYGQNQETQYF.

To note about this clone: Compared with germline, one end of the junction differs, possibly owing to a read error. The rearrangement joins TRBV28 to TRBJ2-1; 10 bases align to TRBD2. The CDR3 spans 14 residues. The germline V gene encodes CDR1 MDHEN and CDR2 SYDVKM. CDR3 coding DNA: TGTGCCGGCAGCCCAGCGGGGGGGCGCGATGAGCAGTTCTTC. This gives the protein CAGSPAGGRDEQFF.

This chain links TRBV7-2 with TRBJ2-6; 9 nucleotides agree with TRBD1. The germline CDR1 and CDR2 sequences are SGHTA and FQGNSA. The CDR3 consists of 15 residues. V dropped 1 base and J dropped 9; count of bases not matched to a gene: 4. CDR3 bases: TGTGCCAGCAGCTTAGATTCGGGACAGGGCAACGTCCTGACTTTC. It yields the protein CASSLDSGQGNVLTF.

This rearrangement joins TRBV6-5 to TRBJ2-7; D unresolved. Trimming took off 5 bases at V and 4 bases at J, with 9 bases between the two ends. CDR3 length: 12 residues. Per the germline V gene, CDR1 is MNHEY and CDR2 is SVGAGI. This CDR3 is CASSPGTYEQYF. The CDR3 bases are TGTGCCAGCAGTCCAGGCACTTACGAGCAGTACTTC.

The chain uses TRBV28 and TRBJ2-2; the D gene is possibly TRBD1 (5 bases). This CDR3 has 14 amino acids. Trimming removed 6 bases from V and 1 base from J, with 9 bases in between. CDR1 MDHEN and CDR2 SYDVKM come from the germline V gene. The CDR3 bases are TGTGCCAGCAGGGCCGACAGGAACACCGGGGAGCTGTTTTTT. Its protein is CASRADRNTGELFF.

The V gene is TRBV7-8, the J gene TRBJ1-5, with a tentative D call TRBD1 (5 bases). This CDR3 is 15 amino acids long. Trimming stripped 5 bases from V and 0 bases from J, with 11 bases between. CDR1 and CDR2 from the germline V gene are SGHVS and FQNEAQ. DNA for the CDR3: TGTGCCAGCAGCCCTCGGACACTTAGCAATCAGCCCCAGCATTTT. Translated: CASSPRTLSNQPQHF. Variable domain in full (rest from reference TRBV7-8 and TRBJ1-5): GAGVSQSPRYKVAKRGQDVALRCDPISGHVSLFWYQQALGQGPEFLTYFQNEAQLDKSGLPSDRFFAERPEGSVSTLKIQRTQQEDSAVYLCASSPRTLSNQPQHFGDGTRLSIL.

This clone was recorded once. The gene calls are TRBV19 and TRBJ2-7; D unclear. The CDR3 covers 13 residues. CDR1 is LNHDA and CDR2 is SQIVND in the germline V gene (reference sequence). With 5 bases removed from V and 3 bases from J, the gap between germline ends came to 11 bases. In DNA form, the CDR3 reads TGTGCCAGTAGTCAATCCCCACACTACGAGCAGTACTTC. Protein sequence: CASSQSPHYEQYF.

V and J are TRBV19 and TRBJ2-1; D gene uncertain. Between the trimmed V and J ends, which lost 3 bases and 6 bases, there was a span of 12 bases. Germline V gene data show CDR1 as LNHDA and CDR2 as SQIVND (reference sequence). The CDR3 sequence is 14 residues long. The chain's CDR3 is CASSIYRNLNEQFF. The CDR3, as DNA: TGTGCCAGTAGTATTTACAGAAACCTCAATGAGCAGTTCTTC.

The chain joins TRBV6-5 to TRBJ2-5, with D tentatively TRBD2 (6 bases). Near its end, the DNA agrees better with TRBJ2-7, so the J call may be wrong. Germline-derived CDR1 and CDR2 are MNHEY and SVGAGI. The CDR3 totals 14 residues. In DNA form, the CDR3 reads TGTGCCAGCATGATCGGGGGAATCGAGGACGAGCAGTACTTC. Translation: CASMIGGIEDEQYF.

The rearrangement links TRBV5-1 to TRBJ2-1, with TRBD2 matching 9 bases. The length of the CDR3 is 16 residues. V shed 0 bases and J 7 bases; nucleotides not matched to a gene: 8. In germline, CDR1 is SGHRS, CDR2 YFSETQ. Here the CDR3 reads CASSLGSSSGANEQFF. In nucleotides, the CDR3 is TGCGCCAGCAGCTTGGGTTCGTCTAGCGGGGCAAATGAGCAGTTCTTC.

This clone was found once. This rearrangement joins TRBV9 to TRBJ1-1; 7 bases align to TRBD1. The CDR3 sequence is 14 residues long. Trimming removed 3 bases from V and 1 base from J; junction bases left unmatched: 3. Per germline, CDR1 SGDLS and CDR2 YYNGEE. The chain's CDR3 is CASSGGTANTEAFF. The CDR3 coding sequence is TGTGCCAGCAGCGGAGGGACAGCGAACACTGAAGCTTTCTTT.

The CDR3, as DNA: TGTGCCAGCAGTTTACCGAGGGGGCGCGTCACTGAAGCTTTCTTT. Its translation: CASSLPRGRVTEAFF. The chain employs TRBV28 and TRBJ1-1; 7 bases are a match to TRBD1. Germline values: CDR1 MDHEN, CDR2 SYDVKM. The CDR3 extends over 15 amino acids. The junction had 7 bases not matched to a gene; V was cut back by 2 bases and J by 4 bases.

This clone was found a few times. This chain joins TRBV19 and TRBJ2-3; D is ambiguous. Trimming left V 3 bases short and J 4 bases short, with 5 bases between. The germline V gene encodes CDR1 LNHDA and CDR2 SQIVND (reference sequence). The CDR3 sequence is 12 residues long. CDR3 residues: CASSIEADTQYF. The DNA of the CDR3 is TGTGCCAGTAGTATTGAGGCAGATACGCAGTATTTT.

This clone showed up just a few times. J is TRBJ2-3 and V is TRBV4-3; 7 bases match TRBD1. The V segment lost 2 bases and the J segment 5 bases; nucleotides outside the gene matches: 10. Per germline, CDR1 LGHNA and CDR2 YSLEER. The CDR3 covers 16 residues. The CDR3 sequence: CASSQNGPGGEDTQYF. The CDR3 DNA is TGCGCCAGCAGCCAAAACGGCCCAGGGGGAGAAGATACGCAGTATTTT.

The chain carries TRBV9 and TRBJ2-2; D is ambiguous. Germline V gives CDR1 SGDLS, CDR2 YYNGEE. The CDR3 covers 13 residues. Trimming pared 3 bases from V and 5 bases from J, leaving 8 bases between. For the CDR3, the DNA is TGTGCCAGCAGCGGTCGTCGGACCGGGGAGCTGTTTTTT. Translation gives CASSGRRTGELFF.

With respect to this clone: This sample includes further DNA sequences coding for the same CDR3. J is TRBJ2-3 and V is TRBV29-1, with a tentative D call TRBD2 (6 bases). This CDR3 has 12 amino acids. Germline V lookup: CDR1 SQVTM, CDR2 ANQGSEA. V shed 7 bases and J shed 2 bases, with 10 bases lying between them. The CDR3 DNA sequence: TGCAGCGGCGGGACGGACACAGATACGCAGTATTTT. As protein: CSGGTDTDTQYF.

This clone was seen more than once but under ten times. At the DNA level, this CDR3 is encoded by other sequences in the same sample as well. The genes are TRBV27 and TRBJ1-1, with D possibly being TRBD1 (5 bases). CDR3 length equals 13 residues. Trimming shortened V by 8 bases and J by 5 bases, and 15 bases separated the two germline ends. CDR1 MNHEY and CDR2 SMNVEV come from the germline V gene (reference sequence). CDR3 coding DNA: TGTGCCAGCGCCCCGGGGGGAGGGACTGAAGCTTTCTTT. Encoded protein: CASAPGGGTEAFF.

The chain carries TRBV4-1 and TRBJ1-4; D is unclear. Deletions cut 1 base from V and 0 bases from J, with 9 bases between. The CDR3 spans 16 residues. Germline V CDR1 and CDR2: MGHRA, YSYEKL. The CDR3 sequence is CASSQGLSATNEKLFF. The DNA of the CDR3 is TGCGCCAGCAGCCAAGGTCTCAGTGCAACTAATGAAAAACTGTTTTTT.

The chain recombines TRBV7-9 with TRBJ1-1; tentative D call: TRBD1 (5 bases). Trimming left V 6 bases short and J 5 bases short, with 16 bases between. Germline CDR1 reads SEHNR; CDR2 reads FQNEAQ (reference sequence). CDR3 length: 14 amino acids. CDR3 sequence reads: CASRHRGVGTEAFF. The CDR3 DNA reads TGTGCCAGCAGACATCGGGGGGTCGGGACTGAAGCTTTCTTT.

The chain couples TRBV6-5 to TRBJ1-4; 8 positions match TRBD1. Germline values: CDR1 MNHEY, CDR2 SVGAGI. CDR3 length equals 14 residues. The V gene end was trimmed by 4 bases and the J gene end by 4 bases; junction bases not matched to a gene: 2. In nucleotides, the CDR3 is TGTGCCAGCAGTTGGGGACAGGTTAATGAAAAACTGTTTTTT. Translation: CASSWGQVNEKLFF.

V and J are TRBV6-5 and TRBJ2-1, with a possible D match to TRBD2 (6 bases). The germline V and J ends were trimmed by 1 base and 0 bases, with 10 bases remaining between them. The CDR3 runs 16 residues. CDR1 is MNHEY and CDR2 is SVGAGI in the germline V gene. The CDR3 nucleotides are TGTGCCAGCAGTTACTACCCGGGGGACTCCTACAATGAGCAGTTCTTC. Amino acid sequence: CASSYYPGDSYNEQFF.

This clone was seen a handful of times. This chain connects TRBV19 to TRBJ1-2; D may be TRBD1 (5 bases). CDR1 and CDR2 from the germline V gene are LNHDA and SQIVND (reference sequence). The CDR3 loop spans 13 amino acids. The germline V and J ends were trimmed by 4 bases and 4 bases, with 10 bases remaining between them. CDR3: CASSKRDSYGYTF. The CDR3 DNA reads as TGTGCCAGTAGTAAGCGAGACAGCTATGGCTACACCTTC.

The V gene is TRBV28, the J gene TRBJ1-1, with a tentative D call TRBD1 (5 bases). The V and J ends lost 7 bases and 1 base respectively, with 10 bases between them. The CDR3 runs 13 residues. CDR1 and CDR2 (germline): MDHEN, SYDVKM. The CDR3 loop is CASIGGTNTEAFF. The CDR3 region has the DNA TGTGCCAGCATAGGAGGGACGAACACTGAAGCTTTCTTT.

The chain couples TRBV28 to TRBJ2-1; 8 nucleotides match TRBD2. J was trimmed by 3 bases and V by 6 bases; bases with no gene match: 7. The CDR3 runs to 15 residues. Germline-derived CDR1 and CDR2 are MDHEN and SYDVKM. CDR3 nucleotides: TGTGCCAGCAGCCGAGCGGGAGCCAACTACAATGAGCAGTTCTTC. The encoded protein is CASSRAGANYNEQFF.

The V and J genes are TRBV28 and TRBJ1-2; 7 bases are shared with TRBD1. After removal of 2 bases from V and 4 bases from J, the junction contained 7 bases not matched to a gene. Germline CDR1 is MDHEN and CDR2 is SYDVKM. The CDR3 spans 15 residues. CDR3 DNA sequence: TGTGCCAGCAGTTTAGGGGGACAGCCCTTCTATGGCTACACCTTC. Its protein is CASSLGGQPFYGYTF.